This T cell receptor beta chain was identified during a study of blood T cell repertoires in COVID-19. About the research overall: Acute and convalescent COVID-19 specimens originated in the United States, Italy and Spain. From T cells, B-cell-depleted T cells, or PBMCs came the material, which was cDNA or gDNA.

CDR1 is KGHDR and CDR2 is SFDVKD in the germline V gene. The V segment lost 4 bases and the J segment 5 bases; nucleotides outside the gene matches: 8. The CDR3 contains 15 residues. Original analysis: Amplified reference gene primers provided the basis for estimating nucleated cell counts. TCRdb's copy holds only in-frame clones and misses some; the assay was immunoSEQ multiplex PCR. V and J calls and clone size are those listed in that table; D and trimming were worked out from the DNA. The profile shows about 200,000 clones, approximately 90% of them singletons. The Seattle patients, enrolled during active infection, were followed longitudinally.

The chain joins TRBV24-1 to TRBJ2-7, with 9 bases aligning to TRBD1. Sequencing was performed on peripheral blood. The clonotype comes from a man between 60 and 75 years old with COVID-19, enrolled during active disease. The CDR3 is CATSDSGTGLHEQYF. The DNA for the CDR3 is TGTGCCACCAGTGACTCCGGGACAGGGCTACACGAGCAGTACTTC.